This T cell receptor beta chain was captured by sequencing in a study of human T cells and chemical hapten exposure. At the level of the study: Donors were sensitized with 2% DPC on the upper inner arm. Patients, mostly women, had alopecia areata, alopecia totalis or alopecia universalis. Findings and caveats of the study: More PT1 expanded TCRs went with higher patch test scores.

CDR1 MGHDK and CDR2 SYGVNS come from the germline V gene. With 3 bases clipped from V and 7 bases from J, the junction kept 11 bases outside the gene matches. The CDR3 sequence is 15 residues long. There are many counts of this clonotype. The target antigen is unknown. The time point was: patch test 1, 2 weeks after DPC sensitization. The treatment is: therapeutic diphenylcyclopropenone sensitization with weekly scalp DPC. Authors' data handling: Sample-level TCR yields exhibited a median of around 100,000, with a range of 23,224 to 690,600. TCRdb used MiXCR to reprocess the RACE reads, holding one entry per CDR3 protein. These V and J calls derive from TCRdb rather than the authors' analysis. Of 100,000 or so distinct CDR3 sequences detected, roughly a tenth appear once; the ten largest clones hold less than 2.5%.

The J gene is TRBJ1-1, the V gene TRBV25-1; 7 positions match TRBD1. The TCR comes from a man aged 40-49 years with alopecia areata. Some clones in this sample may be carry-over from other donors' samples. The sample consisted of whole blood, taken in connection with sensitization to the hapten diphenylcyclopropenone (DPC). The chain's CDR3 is CASSDDRVNRVEAFF. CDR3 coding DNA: TGTGCCAGCAGTGACGACAGGGTAAATCGGGTTGAAGCTTTCTTT.